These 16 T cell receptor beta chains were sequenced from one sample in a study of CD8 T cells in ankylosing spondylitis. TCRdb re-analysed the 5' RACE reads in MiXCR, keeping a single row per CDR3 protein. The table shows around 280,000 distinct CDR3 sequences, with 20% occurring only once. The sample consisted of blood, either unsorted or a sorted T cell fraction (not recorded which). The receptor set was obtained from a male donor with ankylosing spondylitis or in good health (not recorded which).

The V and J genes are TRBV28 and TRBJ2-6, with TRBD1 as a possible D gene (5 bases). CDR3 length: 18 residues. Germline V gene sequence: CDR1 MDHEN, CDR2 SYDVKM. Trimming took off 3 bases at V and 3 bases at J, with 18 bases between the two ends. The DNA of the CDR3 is TGTGCCAGCAGTTTTAACTCTAGGCAGACAGATGGGGCCAACGTCCTGACTTTC. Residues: CASSFNSRQTDGANVLTF.

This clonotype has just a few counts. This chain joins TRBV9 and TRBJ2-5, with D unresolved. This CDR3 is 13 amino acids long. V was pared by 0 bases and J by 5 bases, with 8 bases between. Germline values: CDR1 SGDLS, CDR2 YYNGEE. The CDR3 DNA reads TGTGCCAGCAGCGTAGAAGGTCGGGAGACCCAGTACTTC. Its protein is CASSVEGRETQYF.

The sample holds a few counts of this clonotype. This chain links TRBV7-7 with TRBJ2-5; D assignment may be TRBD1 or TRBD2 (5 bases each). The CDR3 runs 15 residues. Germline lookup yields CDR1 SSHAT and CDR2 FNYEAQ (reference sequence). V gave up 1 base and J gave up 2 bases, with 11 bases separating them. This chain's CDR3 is CASSLGTGGQETQYF. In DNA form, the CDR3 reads TGTGCCAGCAGCTTAGGCACAGGAGGACAAGAGACCCAGTACTTC.

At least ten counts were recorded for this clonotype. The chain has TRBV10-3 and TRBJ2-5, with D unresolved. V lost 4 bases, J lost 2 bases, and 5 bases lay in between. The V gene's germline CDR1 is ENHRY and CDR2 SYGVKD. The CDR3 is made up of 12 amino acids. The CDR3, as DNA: TGTGCCATCAGTGCCACACAAGAGACCCAGTACTTC. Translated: CAISATQETQYF.

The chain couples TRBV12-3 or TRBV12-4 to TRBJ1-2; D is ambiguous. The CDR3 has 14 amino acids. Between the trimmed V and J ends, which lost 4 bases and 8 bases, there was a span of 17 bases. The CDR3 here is CASSSVNGLRGYTF. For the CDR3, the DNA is TGTGCCAGCAGTTCCGTCAACGGCCTACGAGGCTACACCTTC.

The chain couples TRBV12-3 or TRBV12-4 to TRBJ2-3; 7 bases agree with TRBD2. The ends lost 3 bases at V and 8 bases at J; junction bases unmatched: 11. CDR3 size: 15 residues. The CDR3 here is CASSLVSGTRSTQYF. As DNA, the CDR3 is TGTGCCAGCAGTTTGGTGAGCGGGACGCGGAGTACGCAGTATTTT.

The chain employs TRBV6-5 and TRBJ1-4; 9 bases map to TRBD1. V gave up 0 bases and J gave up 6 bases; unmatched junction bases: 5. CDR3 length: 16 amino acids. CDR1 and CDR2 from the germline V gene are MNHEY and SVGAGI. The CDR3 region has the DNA TGTGCCAGCAGTTACTCATACAGGGGGCGCGATGAAAAACTGTTTTTT. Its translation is CASSYSYRGRDEKLFF.

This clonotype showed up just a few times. The CDR3 nucleotides read TGTGCCAGCAGCTTAGCACAGGGGGCGATGGCCGGGGAGCTGTTTTTT. Its translation: CASSLAQGAMAGELFF. The chain combines TRBV7-9 with TRBJ2-2; TRBD1 matches 9 bases. The CDR3 runs to 16 residues. With V trimmed by 0 bases and J by 6 bases, 5 bases remained unmatched. Germline loops: CDR1 SEHNR, CDR2 FQNEAQ (reference sequence).

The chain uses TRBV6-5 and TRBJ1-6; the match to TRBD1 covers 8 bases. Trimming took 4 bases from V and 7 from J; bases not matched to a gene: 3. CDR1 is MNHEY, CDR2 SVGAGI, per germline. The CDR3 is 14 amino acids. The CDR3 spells CASSWGQDNSPLHF. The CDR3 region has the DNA TGTGCCAGCAGTTGGGGACAGGACAATTCACCCCTCCACTTT.

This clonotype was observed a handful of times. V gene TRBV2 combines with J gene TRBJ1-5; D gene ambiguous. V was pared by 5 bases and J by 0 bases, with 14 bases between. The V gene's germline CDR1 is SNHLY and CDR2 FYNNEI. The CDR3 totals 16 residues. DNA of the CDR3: TGTGCCAGCAGTCGAAGGGCGGGAGATAGCAATCAGCCCCAGCATTTT. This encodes CASSRRAGDSNQPQHF. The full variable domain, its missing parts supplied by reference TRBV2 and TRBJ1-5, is EPEVTQTPSHQVTQMGQEVILRCVPISNHLYFYWYRQILGQKVEFLVSFYNNEISEKSEIFDDQFSVERPDGSNFTLKIRSTKLEDSAMYFCASSRRAGDSNQPQHFGDGTRLSIL.

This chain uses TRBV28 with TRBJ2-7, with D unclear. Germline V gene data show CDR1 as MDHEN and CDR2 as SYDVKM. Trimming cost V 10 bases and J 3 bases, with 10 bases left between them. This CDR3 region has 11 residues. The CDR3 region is CATATFYEQYV. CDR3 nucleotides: TGTGCCACCGCCACTTTCTACGAGCAGTACGTC.

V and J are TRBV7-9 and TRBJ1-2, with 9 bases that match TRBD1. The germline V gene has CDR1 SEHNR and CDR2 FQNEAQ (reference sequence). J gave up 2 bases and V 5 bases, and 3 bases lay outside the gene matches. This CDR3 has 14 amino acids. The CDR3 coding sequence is TGTGCCAGCAGCGCAGGACAGGGGAACTATGGCTACACCTTC. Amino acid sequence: CASSAGQGNYGYTF.

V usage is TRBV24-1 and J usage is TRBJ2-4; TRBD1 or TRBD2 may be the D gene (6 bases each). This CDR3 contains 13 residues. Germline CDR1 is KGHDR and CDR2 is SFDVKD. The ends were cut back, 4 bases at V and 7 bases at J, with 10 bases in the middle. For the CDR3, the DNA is TGTGCCACCAGTGACGGGGGCGAGAACATTCAGTACTTC. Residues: CATSDGGENIQYF.

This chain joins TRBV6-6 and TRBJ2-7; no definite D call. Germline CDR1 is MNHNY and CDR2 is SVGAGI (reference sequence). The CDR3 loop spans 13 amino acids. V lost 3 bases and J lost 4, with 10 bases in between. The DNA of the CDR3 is TGTGCCAGCAGTTATGAAGGACGGTACGAGCAGTACGTC. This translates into CASSYEGRYEQYV.

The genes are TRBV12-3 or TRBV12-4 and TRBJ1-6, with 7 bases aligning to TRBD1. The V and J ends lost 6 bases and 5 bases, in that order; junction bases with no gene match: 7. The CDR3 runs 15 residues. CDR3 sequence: CASRETGTDNSPLHF. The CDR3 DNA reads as TGTGCCAGCAGAGAAACCGGGACAGATAATTCACCCCTCCACTTT.

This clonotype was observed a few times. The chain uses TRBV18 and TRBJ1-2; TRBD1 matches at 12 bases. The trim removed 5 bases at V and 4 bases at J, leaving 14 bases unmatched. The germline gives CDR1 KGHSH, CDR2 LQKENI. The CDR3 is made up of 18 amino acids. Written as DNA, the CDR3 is TGTGCCAGCTCATCTGCCGCCGGGACAGGGGGCGCCGGCTATGGCTACACCTTC. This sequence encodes CASSSAAGTGGAGYGYTF.